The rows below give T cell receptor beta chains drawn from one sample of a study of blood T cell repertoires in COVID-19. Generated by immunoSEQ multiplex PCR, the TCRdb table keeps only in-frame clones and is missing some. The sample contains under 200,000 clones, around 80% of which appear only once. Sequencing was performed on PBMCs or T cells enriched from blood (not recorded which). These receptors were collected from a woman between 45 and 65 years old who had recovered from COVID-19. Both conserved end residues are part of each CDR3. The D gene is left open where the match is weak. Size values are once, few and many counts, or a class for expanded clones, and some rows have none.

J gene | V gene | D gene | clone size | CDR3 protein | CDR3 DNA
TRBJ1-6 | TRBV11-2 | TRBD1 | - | CASSLGSRDRNSPLHF | TGTGCCAGCAGCTTAGGTTCTCGGGACAGGAATTCACCCCTCCACTTT
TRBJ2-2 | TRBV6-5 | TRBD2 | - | CASNSGPANTGELFF | TGTGCCAGCAATAGCGGGCCCGCGAACACCGGGGAGCTGTTTTTT
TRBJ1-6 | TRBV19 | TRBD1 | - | CASRRTGRDSPLHF | TGTGCCAGTAGGAGGACAGGGAGAGATTCACCCCTCCACTTT
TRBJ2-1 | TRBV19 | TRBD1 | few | CASSMGQIYNEQFF | TGTGCCAGTAGTATGGGACAGATATACAATGAGCAGTTCTTC
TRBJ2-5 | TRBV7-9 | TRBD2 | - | CASSLARGKETQYF | TGTGCCAGCAGCTTAGCGCGGGGGAAAGAGACCCAGTACTTC
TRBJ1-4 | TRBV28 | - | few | CASSLSWTVLFF | TGTGCCAGCAGTTTATCGTGGACAGTGCTGTTTTTT
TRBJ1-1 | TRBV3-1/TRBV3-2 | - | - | CASSQGRAEAFF | TGTGCCAGCAGCCAAGGGAGGGCTGAAGCTTTCTTT
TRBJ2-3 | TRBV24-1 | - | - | CATSEPTGRTDTQYF | TGTGCCACCAGTGAGCCCACAGGTCGCACAGATACGCAGTATTTT
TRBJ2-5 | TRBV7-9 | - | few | CASSPGFAWETQYF | TGTGCCAGCAGCCCAGGGTTCGCGTGGGAGACCCAGTACTTC
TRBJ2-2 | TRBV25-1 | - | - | CASSELGQENTGELFF | TGTGCCAGCAGTGAACTCGGTCAGGAGAACACCGGGGAGCTGTTTTTT
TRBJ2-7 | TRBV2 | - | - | CASKLGTEQYF | TGTGCCAGCAAGCTCGGGACTGAGCAGTACTTC
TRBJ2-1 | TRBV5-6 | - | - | CASSLAVDEQFF | TGTGCCAGCAGTCTAGCAGTCGATGAGCAGTTCTTC
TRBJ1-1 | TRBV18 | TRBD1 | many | CASSRGQGINTEAFF | TGTGCCAGCTCACGTGGACAGGGCATCAACACTGAAGCTTTCTTT
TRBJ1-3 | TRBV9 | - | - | CASSVDPIQGTGNTIYF | TGTGCCAGCAGCGTAGATCCTATTCAGGGGACTGGAAACACCATATATTTT
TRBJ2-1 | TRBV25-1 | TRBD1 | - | CPRDRVGNEQFF | TGTCCAAGAGACAGGGTTGGTAATGAGCAGTTCTTC
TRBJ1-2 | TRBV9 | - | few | CASSARPGTPPYGYTF | TGTGCCAGCAGCGCCCGGCCCGGGACACCGCCCTATGGCTACACCTTC
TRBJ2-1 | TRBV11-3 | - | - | CASSLGDTSYNEQFF | TGTGCCAGCAGCTTAGGGGACACCTCTTACAATGAGCAGTTCTTC
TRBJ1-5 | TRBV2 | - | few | CASGETGSNQPQHF | TGTGCCAGCGGGGAAACGGGAAGCAATCAGCCCCAGCATTTT
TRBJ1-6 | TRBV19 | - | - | CASSIGRQLIDNSPLHF | TGTGCCAGTAGTATAGGCAGGCAACTTATTGATAATTCACCCCTCCACTTT
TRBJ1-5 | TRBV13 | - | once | CASSLTGNQPQHF | TGTGCCAGCAGCTTAACTGGCAATCAGCCCCAGCATTTT
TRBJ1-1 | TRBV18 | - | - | CASSQRGREAAFF | TGTGCCAGCTCACAGAGAGGGCGAGAGGCAGCTTTCTTT
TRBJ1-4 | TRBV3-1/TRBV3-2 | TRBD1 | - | CASSQGGGTANEKLFF | TGTGCCAGCAGCCAAGGAGGGGGCACGGCTAATGAAAAACTGTTTTTT
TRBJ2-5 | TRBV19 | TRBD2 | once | CATRRAGGIQETQYF | TGTGCCACCCGAAGAGCGGGGGGGATTCAAGAGACCCAGTACTTC
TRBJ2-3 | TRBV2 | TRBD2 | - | CASGVPAGDRADTQYF | TGTGCCAGCGGGGTCCCAGCGGGAGATCGGGCAGATACGCAGTATTTT
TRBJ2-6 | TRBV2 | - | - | CASRDISSGANVLTF | TGTGCCAGCAGAGACATTTCCTCTGGGGCCAACGTCCTGACTTTC